These T cell receptor beta chains were read from a single sample in a study of blood T cell repertoires in COVID-19. Assay: immunoSEQ multiplex PCR; the TCRdb copy retains only in-frame clones and omits some. The table includes roughly 250,000 clones, about 83% detected once. The sequenced sample was peripheral blood. The receptors were sampled from a man aged 40-49 years with active or convalescent COVID-19. The conserved cysteine and the conserved F or W are not part of the CDR3 here.

J | V | CDR3
TRBJ2-5 | TRBV19 | ASSVGPSQGETQY
TRBJ1-6 | TRBV6-5 | ASSSTDSSYNSPLH
TRBJ2-4 | TRBV24-1 | ATSDRPTGGLAKNIQY
TRBJ2-2 | TRBV4-3 | ASSQAGGGTAVQNTGELF
TRBJ1-3 | TRBV2 | ATQRTGGGNTIY
TRBJ1-1 | TRBV29-1 | SVATRNTEAF
TRBJ2-1 | TRBV6-5 | ASSYRGRSYNEQF
TRBJ2-7 | TRBV5-1 | ASSLGWGAYEQY
TRBJ2-2 | TRBV2 | ASKRTNTGELF
TRBJ1-2 | TRBV7-2 | ASSDHRINYGYT
TRBJ1-2 | TRBV14 | ASSQVGYGYT
TRBJ1-6 | TRBV6-5 | ASRATGYSPLH
TRBJ2-1 | TRBV5-1 | ASSFSGGRGNEQF
TRBJ1-2 | TRBV19 | ASAKGSQGYYGYT
TRBJ1-2 | TRBV7-2 | ASSSRLGGSIYGYT
TRBJ1-2 | TRBV5-6 | ASSPGGAGYT
TRBJ2-3 | TRBV5-4 | ASSPRAGAQY
TRBJ2-3 | TRBV6-2/TRBV6-3 | ASSSLAGGTTDTQY
TRBJ1-2 | TRBV5-5 | ASSPYWETGAGYT
TRBJ1-2 | TRBV4-1 | ASSQSGSYGYT
TRBJ2-1 | TRBV30 | AWSVRSGTPRYNEQF
TRBJ2-7 | TRBV6-5 | ATLLDRATKEQY
TRBJ1-2 | TRBV7-3 | ASSLRWGGFGKQLDGGSYGYT
TRBJ2-1 | TRBV7-9 | ASSLTSDINEQF
TRBJ1-2 | TRBV4-3 | ASSQYDRLGDGYT
TRBJ2-7 | TRBV28 | ASSPNDRVSEQY
TRBJ2-2 | TRBV6-6 | AITTGSTGELF
TRBJ2-5 | TRBV3-1/TRBV3-2 | ASSHPLWVGQQETQY